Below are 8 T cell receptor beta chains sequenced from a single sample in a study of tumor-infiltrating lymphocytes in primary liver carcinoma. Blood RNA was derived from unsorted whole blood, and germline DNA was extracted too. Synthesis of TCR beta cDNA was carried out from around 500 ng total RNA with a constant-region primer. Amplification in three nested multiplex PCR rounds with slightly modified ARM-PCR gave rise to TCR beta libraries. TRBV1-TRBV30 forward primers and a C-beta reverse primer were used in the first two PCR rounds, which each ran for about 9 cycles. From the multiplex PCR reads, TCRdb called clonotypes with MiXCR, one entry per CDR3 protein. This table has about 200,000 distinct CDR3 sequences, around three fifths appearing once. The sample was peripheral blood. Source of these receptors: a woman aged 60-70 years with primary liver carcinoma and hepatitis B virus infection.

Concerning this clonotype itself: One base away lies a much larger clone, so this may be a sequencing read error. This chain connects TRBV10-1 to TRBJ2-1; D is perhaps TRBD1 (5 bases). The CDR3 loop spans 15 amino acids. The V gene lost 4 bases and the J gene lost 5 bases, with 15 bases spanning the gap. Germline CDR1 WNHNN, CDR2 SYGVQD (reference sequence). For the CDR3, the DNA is TGCGCCAGCAGTGCCACCAGGGCCCGGCACAATGAGCAGTTCTTC. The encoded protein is CASSATRARHNEQFF.

CDR3 residues: CAWRARINEKLFF. CDR3 DNA sequence: TGTGCCTGGAGGGCCAGAATTAATGAAAAACTGTTTTTT. The chain recombines TRBV30 with TRBJ1-4, with unresolved D. The V end lost 3 bases, the J end lost 4 bases, and 9 bases lay between the germline ends. Germline V gene data show CDR1 as GTSNPN and CDR2 as SVGIG (reference sequence). The CDR3 is 13 amino acids.

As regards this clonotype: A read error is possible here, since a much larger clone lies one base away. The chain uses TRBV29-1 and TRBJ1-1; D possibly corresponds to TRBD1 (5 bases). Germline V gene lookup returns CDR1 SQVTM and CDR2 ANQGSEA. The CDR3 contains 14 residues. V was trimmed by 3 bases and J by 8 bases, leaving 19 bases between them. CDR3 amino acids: CSVDPHRRLTEAFF. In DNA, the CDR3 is TGCAGCGTTGACCCCCACAGGAGGTTAACCGAAGCTTTCTTT. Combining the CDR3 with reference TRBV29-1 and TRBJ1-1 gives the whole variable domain SAVISQKPSRDICQRGTSLTIQCQVDSQVTMMFWYRQQPGQSLTLIATANQGSEATYESGFVIDKFPISRPNLTFSTLTVSNMSPEDSSIYLCSVDPHRRLTEAFFGQGTRLTVV.

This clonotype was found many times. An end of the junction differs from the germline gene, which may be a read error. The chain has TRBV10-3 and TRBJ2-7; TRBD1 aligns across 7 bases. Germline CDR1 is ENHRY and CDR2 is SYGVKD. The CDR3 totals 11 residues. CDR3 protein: CAISEDRAPFF. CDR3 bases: TGTGCCATCAGTGAGGACAGGGCCCCCTTCTTC.

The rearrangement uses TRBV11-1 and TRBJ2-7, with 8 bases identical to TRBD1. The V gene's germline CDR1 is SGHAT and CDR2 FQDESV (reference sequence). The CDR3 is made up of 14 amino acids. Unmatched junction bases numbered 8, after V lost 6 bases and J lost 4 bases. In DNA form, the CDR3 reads TGTGCCAGCAGATTCCGGGACAGGCCTTACGAGCAGTACTTC. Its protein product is CASRFRDRPYEQYF.

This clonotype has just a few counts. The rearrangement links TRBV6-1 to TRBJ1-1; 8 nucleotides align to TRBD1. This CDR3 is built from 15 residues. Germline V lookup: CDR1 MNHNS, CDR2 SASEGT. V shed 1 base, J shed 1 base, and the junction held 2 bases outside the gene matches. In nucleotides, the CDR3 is TGTGCCAGCAGTGAAGTGGGGACAGGGAACACTGAAGCTTTCTTT. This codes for CASSEVGTGNTEAFF.

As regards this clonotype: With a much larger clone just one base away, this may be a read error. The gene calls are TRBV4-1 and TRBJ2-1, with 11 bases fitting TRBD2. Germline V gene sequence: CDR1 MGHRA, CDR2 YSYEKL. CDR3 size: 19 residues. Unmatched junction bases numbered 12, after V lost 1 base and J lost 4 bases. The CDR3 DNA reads TGCGCCAGCAGCCAAGTTGCCTTTTCTAGCGGGAGGTCATACAATGAGCAGTTCTTC. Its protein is CASSQVAFSSGRSYNEQFF.

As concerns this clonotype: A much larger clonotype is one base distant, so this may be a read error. This CDR3 is CASSGGQGFYGYIF. CDR3 sequence (DNA): TGTGCCAGCAGTGGGGGACAGGGATTCTATGGCTACATCTTC. The chain has TRBV7-9 and TRBJ1-2; 9 bases are shared with TRBD1. Germline V gene data show CDR1 as SEHNR and CDR2 as FQNEAQ (reference sequence). CDR3 size: 14 residues.